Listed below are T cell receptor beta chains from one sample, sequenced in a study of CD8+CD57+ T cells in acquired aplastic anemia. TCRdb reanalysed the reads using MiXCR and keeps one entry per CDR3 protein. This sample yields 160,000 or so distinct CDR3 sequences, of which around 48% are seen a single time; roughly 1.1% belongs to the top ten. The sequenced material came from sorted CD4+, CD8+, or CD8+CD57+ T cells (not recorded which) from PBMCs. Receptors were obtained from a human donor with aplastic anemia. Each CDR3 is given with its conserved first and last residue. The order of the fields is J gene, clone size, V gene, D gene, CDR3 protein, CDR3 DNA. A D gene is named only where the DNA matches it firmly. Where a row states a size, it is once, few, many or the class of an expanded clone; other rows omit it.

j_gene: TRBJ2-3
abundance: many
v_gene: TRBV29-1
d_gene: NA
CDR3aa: CSAYIGASPSTDTQYF
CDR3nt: TGCAGCGCGTACATTGGGGCCAGTCCTAGCACAGATACGCAGTATTTT

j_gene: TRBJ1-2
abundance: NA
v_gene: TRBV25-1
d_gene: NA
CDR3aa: CASSEPGSNGYTF
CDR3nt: TGTGCCAGCAGTGAACCCGGGAGTAACGGCTACACCTTC

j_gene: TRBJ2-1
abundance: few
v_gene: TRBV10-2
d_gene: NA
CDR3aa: CASSLGDQNNEQFF
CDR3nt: TGTGCCAGCAGTTTAGGGGACCAAAACAATGAGCAGTTCTTC

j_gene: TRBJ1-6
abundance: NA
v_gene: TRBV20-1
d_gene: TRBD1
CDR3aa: CSARDRGQGVSPLHF
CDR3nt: TGCAGTGCTAGAGATAGGGGACAGGGGGTTTCACCCCTCCACTTT

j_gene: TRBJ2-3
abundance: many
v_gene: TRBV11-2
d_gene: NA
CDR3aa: CASSLGGPADTQYF
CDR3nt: TGTGCCAGCAGCTTAGGTGGGCCGGCAGATACGCAGTATTTT

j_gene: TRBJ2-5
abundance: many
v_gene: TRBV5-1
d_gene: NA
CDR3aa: CASSLGEVAETQYF
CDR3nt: TGCGCCAGCAGCTTAGGGGAGGTGGCAGAGACCCAGTACTTC

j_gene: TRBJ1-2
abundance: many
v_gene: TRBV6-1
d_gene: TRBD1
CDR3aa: CASSPTGVVGYTF
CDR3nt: TGTGCCAGCAGTCCGACAGGGGTAGTGGGCTACACCTTC

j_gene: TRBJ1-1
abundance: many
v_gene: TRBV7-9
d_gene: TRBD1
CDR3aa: CATTRQGNTEAFF
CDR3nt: TGTGCCACCACTAGACAGGGGAACACTGAAGCTTTCTTT

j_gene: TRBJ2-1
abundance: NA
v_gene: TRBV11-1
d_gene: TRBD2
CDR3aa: CASSPLAGGHKGQFF
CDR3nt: TGTGCCAGCAGCCCCCTAGCGGGGGGGCACAAGGGGCAGTTCTTC

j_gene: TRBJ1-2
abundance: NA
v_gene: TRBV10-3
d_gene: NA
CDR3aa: CAISDYPDRNYGYTF
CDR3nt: TGTGCCATCAGTGATTACCCGGACAGAAACTATGGCTACACCTTC

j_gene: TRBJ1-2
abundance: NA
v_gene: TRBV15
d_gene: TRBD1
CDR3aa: CATSNPGQANYGYTF
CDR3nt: TGTGCCACCAGCAACCCAGGACAGGCCAACTATGGCTACACCTTC

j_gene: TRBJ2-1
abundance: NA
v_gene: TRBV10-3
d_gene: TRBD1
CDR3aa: CAISGQGDEQFF
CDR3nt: TGTGCCATCAGTGGACAGGGCGATGAGCAGTTCTTC

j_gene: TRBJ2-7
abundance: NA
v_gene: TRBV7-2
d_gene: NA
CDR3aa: CASSLAHYEQHF
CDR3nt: TGTGCCAGCAGCTTAGCGCACTACGAGCAGCACTTC

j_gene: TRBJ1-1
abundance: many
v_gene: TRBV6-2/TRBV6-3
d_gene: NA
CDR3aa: CASSYSWDTEAFF
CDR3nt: TGTGCCAGCAGTTACAGCTGGGACACTGAAGCTTTCTTT

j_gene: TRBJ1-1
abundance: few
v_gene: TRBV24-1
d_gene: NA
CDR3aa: CATSDLQGAFF
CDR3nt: TGTGCCACCAGTGATCTGCAGGGAGCTTTCTTT

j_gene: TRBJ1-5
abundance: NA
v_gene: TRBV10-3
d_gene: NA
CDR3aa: CAISDTGSNQPQHF
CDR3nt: TGTGCCATCAGTGATACGGGTAGCAATCAGCCCCAGCATTTT

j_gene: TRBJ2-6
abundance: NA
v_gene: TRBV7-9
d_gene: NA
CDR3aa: CASSRDGAGANVLTF
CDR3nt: TGTGCCAGCAGCCGGGACGGGGCAGGGGCCAACGTCCTGACTTTC

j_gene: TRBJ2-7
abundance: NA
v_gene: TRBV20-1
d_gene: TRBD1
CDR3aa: CSAKPRDSYEQYF
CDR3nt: TGCAGTGCTAAACCCCGGGACAGCTACGAGCAGTACTTC

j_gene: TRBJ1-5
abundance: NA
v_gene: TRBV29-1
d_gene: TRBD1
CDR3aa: CSVEGGTVYEHF
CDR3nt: TGCAGCGTTGAAGGGGGGACAGTCTACGAGCATTTT

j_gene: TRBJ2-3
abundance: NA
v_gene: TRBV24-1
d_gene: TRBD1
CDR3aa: CATSGPGGAGTDTQYF
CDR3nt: TGTGCCACCAGTGGGCCAGGGGGCGCGGGCACAGATACGCAGTATTTT

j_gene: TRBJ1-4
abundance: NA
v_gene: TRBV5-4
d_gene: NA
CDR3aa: CASSSNRAVNEKLFF
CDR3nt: TGTGCCAGCAGCTCCAACAGGGCTGTAAATGAAAAACTGTTTTTT

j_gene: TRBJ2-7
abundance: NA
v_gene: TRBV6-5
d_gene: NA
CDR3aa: CASSLTRLTSYEQYF
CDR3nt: TGTGCCAGCAGTTTAACAAGGCTGACTTCCTACGAGCAGTACTTC

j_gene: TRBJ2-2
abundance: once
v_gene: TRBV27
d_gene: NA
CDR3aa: CASSFSGFATGELFF
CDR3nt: TGTGCCAGCAGTTTTAGCGGATTCGCTACCGGGGAGCTGTTTTTT

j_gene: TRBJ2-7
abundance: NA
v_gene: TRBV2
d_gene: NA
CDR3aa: CASSERQGGLYF
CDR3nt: TGTGCCAGCAGTGAACGTCAGGGGGGATTGTACTTC

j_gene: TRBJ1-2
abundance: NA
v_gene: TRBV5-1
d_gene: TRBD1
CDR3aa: CASSLASGTGPDGYTF
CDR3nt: TGCGCCAGCAGCCTAGCCTCCGGGACAGGGCCTGATGGCTACACCTTC

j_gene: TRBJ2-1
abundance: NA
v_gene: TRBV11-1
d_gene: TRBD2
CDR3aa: CASSMTSGSRDEQFF
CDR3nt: TGTGCCAGCAGCATGACTAGCGGGAGTCGTGATGAGCAGTTCTTC

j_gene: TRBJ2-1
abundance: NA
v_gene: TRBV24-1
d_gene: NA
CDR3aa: CATSEGRLPYNEQFF
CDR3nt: TGTGCCACCAGTGAAGGACGGTTACCCTACAATGAGCAGTTCTTC

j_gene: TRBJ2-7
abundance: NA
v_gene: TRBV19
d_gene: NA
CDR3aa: CASRRTWAGDEPYF
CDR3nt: TGTGCCAGTAGACGAACATGGGCCGGAGACGAGCCGTACTTC

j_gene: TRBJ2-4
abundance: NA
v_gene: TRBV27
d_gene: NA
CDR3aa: CASSLAAAGNIQYF
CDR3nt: TGTGCCAGCAGTTTAGCAGCGGCAGGAAACATTCAGTACTTC

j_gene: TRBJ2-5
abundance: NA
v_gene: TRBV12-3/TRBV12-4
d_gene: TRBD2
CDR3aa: CASSPRGGSRETQYF
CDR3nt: TGTGCCAGCAGCCCGCGGGGGGGATCGCGAGAGACCCAGTACTTC

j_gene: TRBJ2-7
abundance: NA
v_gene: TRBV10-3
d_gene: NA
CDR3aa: CATSEAGRTYEQYF
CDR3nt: TGTGCCACCAGTGAGGCGGGACGCACCTACGAGCAGTACTTC

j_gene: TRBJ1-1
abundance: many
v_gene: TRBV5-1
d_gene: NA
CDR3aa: CASSLQVRGTEAFF
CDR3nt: TGCGCCAGCAGCTTGCAAGTTCGGGGCACTGAAGCTTTCTTT

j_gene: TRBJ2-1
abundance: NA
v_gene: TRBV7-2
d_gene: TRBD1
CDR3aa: CASSLAGTGNGEQFF
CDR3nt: TGTGCCAGCAGCTTAGCCGGGACAGGGAACGGTGAGCAGTTCTTC

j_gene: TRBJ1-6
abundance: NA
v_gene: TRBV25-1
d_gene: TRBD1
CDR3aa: CASSLAQQGVNSPLHF
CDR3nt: TGTGCCAGCAGTTTAGCACAACAGGGGGTTAATTCACCCCTCCACTTT

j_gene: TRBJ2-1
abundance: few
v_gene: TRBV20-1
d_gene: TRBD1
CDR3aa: CSASSAGTGGNEQFF
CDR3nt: TGCAGTGCCAGCAGTGCCGGGACAGGGGGCAATGAGCAGTTCTTC

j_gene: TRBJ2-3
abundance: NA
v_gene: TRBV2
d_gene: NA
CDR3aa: CASSEEAADTQYF
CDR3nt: TGTGCCAGCAGTGAAGAGGCAGCAGATACGCAGTATTTT

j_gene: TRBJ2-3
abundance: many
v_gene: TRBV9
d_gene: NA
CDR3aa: CASSVGHNPDTQYF
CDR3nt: TGTGCCAGCAGCGTGGGACATAATCCAGATACGCAGTATTTT

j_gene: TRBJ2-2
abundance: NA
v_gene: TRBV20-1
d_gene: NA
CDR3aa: CSATRDTGELFF
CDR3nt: TGCAGTGCTACCCGAGACACCGGGGAGCTGTTTTTT

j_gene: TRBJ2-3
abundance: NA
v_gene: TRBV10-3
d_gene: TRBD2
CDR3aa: CAISELTSGTDTQYF
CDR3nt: TGTGCCATCAGTGAGCTTACTAGCGGCACAGATACGCAGTATTTT

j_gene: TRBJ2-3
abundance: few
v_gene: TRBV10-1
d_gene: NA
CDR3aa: CASSEGVTQYF
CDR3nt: TGCGCCAGCAGTGAAGGGGTTACGCAGTATTTT

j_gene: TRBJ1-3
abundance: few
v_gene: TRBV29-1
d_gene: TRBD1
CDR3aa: CSVWTGGNTIYF
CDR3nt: TGCAGCGTTTGGACAGGGGGCAACACCATATATTTT

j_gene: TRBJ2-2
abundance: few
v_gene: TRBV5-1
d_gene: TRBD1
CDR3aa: CASSPGTGGNGELFF
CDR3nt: TGCGCCAGCAGCCCCGGGACAGGGGGTAACGGGGAGCTGTTTTTT

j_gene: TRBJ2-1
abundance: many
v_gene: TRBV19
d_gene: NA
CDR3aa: CASSMSSNGYNEQFF
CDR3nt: TGTGCCAGTAGTATGAGCAGCAATGGGTACAATGAGCAGTTCTTC

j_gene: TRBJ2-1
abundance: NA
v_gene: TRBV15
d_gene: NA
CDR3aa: CATSEQGPYNEQFF
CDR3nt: TGTGCCACCAGCGAACAGGGACCCTACAATGAGCAGTTCTTC

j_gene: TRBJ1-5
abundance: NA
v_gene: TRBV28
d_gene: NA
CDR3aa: CASSLWTGPGNQPQHF
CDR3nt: TGTGCCAGCAGTTTATGGACCGGGCCAGGCAATCAGCCCCAGCATTTT

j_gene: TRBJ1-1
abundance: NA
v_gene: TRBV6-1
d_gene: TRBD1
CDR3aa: CASGQGVARNTEAFF
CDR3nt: TGTGCCAGCGGACAGGGGGTCGCAAGGAACACTGAAGCTTTCTTT

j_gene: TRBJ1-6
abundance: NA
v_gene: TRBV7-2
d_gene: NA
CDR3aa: CASSLERRSPLHF
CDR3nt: TGTGCCAGCAGCTTAGAAAGAAGATCACCCCTCCACTTT

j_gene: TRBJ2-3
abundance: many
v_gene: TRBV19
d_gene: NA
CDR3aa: CASSSRGEDTQYF
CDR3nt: TGTGCCAGTAGCTCCAGGGGGGAGGATACGCAGTATTTT